These 9 T cell receptor beta chains came from one sample sequenced in a study of T cells after yellow fever vaccination. One entry per CDR3 protein, called by TCRdb with MiXCR from the 5' RACE reads. Here the sample spans 300,000 to 400,000 distinct CDR3 sequences, 8.1% being singletons. The sequencing used PBMCs, collected roughly seven weeks after the first yellow fever vaccination. The source of these receptors is a man in his late teens or twenties who received the YFV17D yellow fever vaccine.

At least ten counts were recorded for this clonotype. This chain uses TRBV9 with TRBJ2-3, with 11 positions matching TRBD2. The CDR3 covers 15 residues. J was trimmed by 2 bases and V by 7 bases; bases with no gene match: 6. The V gene's germline CDR1 is SGDLS and CDR2 YYNGEE. Here the CDR3 reads CASASGGINTDTQYF. The CDR3 DNA follows: TGTGCCAGCGCTAGCGGGGGGATAAACACAGATACGCAGTATTTT. The full variable domain, with the rest looked up from reference TRBV9 and TRBJ2-3, is DSGVTQTPKHLITATGQRVTLRCSPRSGDLSVYWYQQSLDQGLQFLIQYYNGEERAKGNILERFSAQQFPDLHSELNLSSLELGDSALYFCASASGGINTDTQYFGPGTRLTVL.

This clonotype appeared a few times. The V gene is TRBV4-1, the J gene TRBJ2-3; TRBD2 agrees at 9 bases. J was trimmed by 5 bases and V by 3 bases; bases with no gene match: 15. Germline lookup yields CDR1 MGHRA and CDR2 YSYEKL. The CDR3 length is 18 residues. The CDR3 loop reads CASSHGVRSGGPQDTQYF. CDR3 nucleotide sequence: TGCGCCAGCAGCCATGGGGTTAGGAGCGGGGGGCCACAAGATACGCAGTATTTT.

The chain carries TRBV9 and TRBJ2-3; 13 bases are a match to TRBD2. The CDR3 sequence is 17 residues long. CDR1 and CDR2 (germline): SGDLS, YYNGEE. V was pared by 4 bases and J by 5 bases, with 10 bases of the junction left unmatched. The CDR3 nucleotides are TGTGCCAGCAGCCCGCGGACTAGCGGGGGCTCGGGAGATACGCAGTATTTT. It encodes CASSPRTSGGSGDTQYF.

This clonotype was seen more than once but under ten times. V usage is TRBV7-2 and J usage is TRBJ1-5, with D possibly TRBD1 on 5 matching bases. CDR1 and CDR2 (germline): SGHTA, FQGNSA. Deletions cut 0 bases from V and 9 bases from J, with 15 bases between. CDR3 length: 15 residues. CDR3 nucleotides: TGTGCCAGCAGCTTAGCGGCAGGGACCCTATGGCCCCAGCATTTT. This encodes CASSLAAGTLWPQHF.

Ten or more counts support this clonotype. This chain uses TRBV4-2 with TRBJ1-1; D call uncertain. The CDR3 runs to 14 residues. Trimming pared 1 base from V and 1 base from J, leaving 7 bases between. Per the germline V gene, CDR1 is LGHNA and CDR2 is YNFKEQ. CDR3 sequence: CASSQVAENTEAFF. The CDR3 nucleotides are TGTGCCAGCAGCCAAGTCGCAGAGAACACTGAAGCTTTCTTT.

The V and J genes are TRBV20-1 and TRBJ1-6; D possibly corresponds to TRBD1 (6 bases). V lost 5 bases to trimming and J lost 6 bases, with 14 bases between them. Germline lookup yields CDR1 DFQATT and CDR2 SNEGSKA (reference sequence). This CDR3 has 14 amino acids. The CDR3 region has the DNA TGCAGTGCTTACGAACAGGGTCCTAATTCACCCCTCCACTTT. This sequence encodes CSAYEQGPNSPLHF.

This clonotype was counted once. The chain combines TRBV2 with TRBJ2-3; possible D gene TRBD2, 6 bases. Deletions cut 7 bases from V and 14 bases from J, with 16 bases between. The CDR3 is 11 amino acids. Germline V gene data show CDR1 as SNHLY and CDR2 as FYNNEI. CDR3 residues: CASKEGISAYF. The CDR3 nucleotides are TGTGCCAGCAAGGAGGGAATCTCCGCGTATTTT.

The chain combines TRBV28 with TRBJ2-7; D call uncertain. V lost 7 bases, J lost 2 bases, and 15 bases lay in between. The CDR3 runs 14 residues. The germline V gene has CDR1 MDHEN and CDR2 SYDVKM. CDR3 nucleotides: TGTGCCAGCACCCCTGGCAGGTCCCCCTACGAGCAGTACGTC. It yields the protein CASTPGRSPYEQYV.

The table lists this clonotype with many counts. The CDR3 spells CASSLMAGGEAFF. CDR3 nucleotides: TGTGCCAGCAGCTTAATGGCAGGGGGAGAAGCTTTCTTT. This chain connects TRBV7-3 to TRBJ1-1, with 7 bases lining up with TRBD1. This CDR3 comprises 13 residues. The trim removed 1 base at V and 8 bases at J, leaving 4 bases unmatched. Germline CDR1 reads SGHTA; CDR2 reads FQGTGA.